This TCR beta chain originates from a study of T cells after yellow fever vaccination. TCRdb independently ran MiXCR on the 5' RACE reads; one entry per CDR3 protein. The sample lists a few hundred thousand distinct CDR3 sequences, roughly an eighth occurring once. Germline CDR1 and CDR2: SEHNR and FQNEAQ (reference sequence). Trimming stripped 3 bases from V and 2 bases from J, with 13 bases between. The CDR3 covers 15 residues. The chain combines TRBV7-9 with TRBJ1-1; tentatively, D is TRBD1 (6 bases). The input for sequencing was CD4+ T cells sorted from PBMCs, taken 15 days after the yellow fever booster vaccination. The TCR sequence derives from a man aged 18 to 29 who received the YFV17D yellow fever vaccine. The CDR3 bases are TGTGCCAGCAGCTTTTTCGGACAGCCTAACACTGAAGCTTTCTTT. Translation: CASSFFGQPNTEAFF. The variable domain in full, with the rest retrieved from reference TRBV7-9 and TRBJ1-1, is DTGVSQNPRHKITKRGQNVTFRCDPISEHNRLYWYRQTLGQGPEFLTYFQNEAQLEKSRLLSDRFSAERPKGSFSTLEIQRTEQGDSAMYLCASSFFGQPNTEAFFGQGTRLTVV.